These T cell receptor beta chains were read from a single sample in a study of blood T cell repertoires in COVID-19. Libraries were prepared by immunoSEQ multiplex PCR; TCRdb keeps only in-frame clonotypes and omits some of them. The sample has approximately 60,000 clones; approximately 83% are singletons. The source material was peripheral blood. The source is a woman over 75 with acute or convalescent COVID-19. The CDR3 runs from the conserved cysteine through the conserved F or W. A D gene is named only where the DNA matches it firmly. For some rows the clone size is stated as once, few or many, or as a class when expanded; others skip it.

clone_size	j_call	d_call	v_call	cdr3_aa	cdr3_nt
.	TRBJ2-3	.	TRBV11-3	CASSLGYTGGTDTQYF	TGTGCCAGCAGCTTAGGCTACACCGGAGGCACAGATACGCAGTATTTT
.	TRBJ1-2	.	TRBV29-1	CSVEWTISYGYTF	TGCAGCGTTGAATGGACAATCAGCTATGGCTACACCTTC
.	TRBJ2-3	TRBD2	TRBV18	CASSPGASGRATDTQYF	TGTGCCAGCTCACCGGGGGCCAGCGGGAGGGCCACAGATACGCAGTATTTT
.	TRBJ2-1	.	TRBV12-3/TRBV12-4	CASSLRDNEQFF	TGTGCCAGCAGCCTCCGGGACAATGAGCAGTTCTTC
.	TRBJ2-1	TRBD2	TRBV4-3	CASKGERGGYNEQFF	TGCGCCAGCAAAGGGGAGCGGGGGGGATACAATGAGCAGTTCTTC
.	TRBJ2-2	TRBD1	TRBV28	CASRLRGWGQGHTGELFF	TGTGCCAGCAGGTTACGGGGGTGGGGACAGGGACACACCGGGGAGCTGTTTTTT
.	TRBJ1-1	.	TRBV29-1	CSVEVGARGEAFF	TGCAGCGTTGAAGTGGGGGCACGGGGTGAGGCTTTCTTT
.	TRBJ2-1	.	TRBV5-1	CASSTERVNNEQFF	TGCGCCAGCAGCACCGAGCGGGTGAACAATGAGCAGTTCTTC
.	TRBJ1-1	TRBD1	TRBV5-1	CASSPLKGANTEAFF	TGCGCCAGCAGCCCCCTGAAGGGGGCGAACACTGAAGCTTTCTTT
.	TRBJ2-3	.	TRBV5-1	CASGRDSSIDTQYF	TGCGCCAGCGGTCGGGACTCCAGCATCGATACGCAGTATTTT
.	TRBJ2-5	TRBD2	TRBV3-1/TRBV3-2	CASSRRGRAGGQETQYF	TGTGCCAGCAGCCGCCGGGGACGAGCGGGAGGGCAAGAGACCCAGTACTTC
.	TRBJ1-1	TRBD1	TRBV13	CASSWGQGAIGTEAFF	TGTGCCAGCAGCTGGGGACAGGGGGCGATCGGCACTGAAGCTTTCTTT
.	TRBJ1-1	.	TRBV18	CASSPEGRGTEAFF	TGTGCCAGCTCACCGGAGGGGCGGGGAACTGAAGCTTTCTTT
.	TRBJ2-1	.	TRBV9	CASSPTYNEQFF	TGTGCCAGCAGCCCAACATACAATGAGCAGTTCTTC
.	TRBJ2-7	.	TRBV7-2	CASSPETLAYEQYF	TGTGCCAGCAGCCCCGAAACGCTAGCCTACGAGCAGTACTTC
.	TRBJ1-4	.	TRBV7-2	CASSLGGGGGEKLFF	TGTGCCAGCAGCTTAGGGGGGGGCGGTGGTGAAAAACTGTTTTTT
once	TRBJ1-2	TRBD1	TRBV29-1	CSGGTGGGYGYTF	TGCAGCGGGGGGACAGGGGGCGGCTATGGCTACACCTTC
few	TRBJ2-2	.	TRBV9	CASSVGPSTGELFF	TGTGCCAGCAGCGTAGGGCCCAGCACCGGGGAGCTGTTTTTT
.	TRBJ2-3	TRBD2	TRBV7-3	CASSPTSGYTDTQYF	TGTGCCAGCAGCCCAACTAGCGGCTACACAGATACGCAGTATTTT
.	TRBJ1-2	.	TRBV7-9	CASSLAGSYGYTF	TGTGCCAGCAGCTTAGCCGGGAGCTATGGCTACACCTTC
.	TRBJ2-2	.	TRBV27	CASTEQGNTGELFF	TGTGCCAGCACGGAACAGGGGAACACCGGGGAGCTGTTTTTT
.	TRBJ1-4	.	TRBV30	CAWSSTGGLNEKLFF	TGTGCCTGGAGTTCGACGGGGGGTCTTAATGAAAAACTGTTTTTT
.	TRBJ1-2	.	TRBV11-2	CASSLSPYTGNYTF	TGTGCCAGCAGCTTATCCCCCTACACGGGGAACTACACCTTC
.	TRBJ2-3	TRBD2	TRBV7-3	CASSFGLGVDTQYF	TGTGCCAGCAGCTTCGGACTAGGCGTAGATACGCAGTATTTT
.	TRBJ1-1	.	TRBV6-5	CASADTAITGAFF	TGTGCCAGCGCAGACACAGCAATTACGGGGGCTTTCTTT
.	TRBJ2-1	TRBD1	TRBV28	CASSGGQEHNEQFF	TGTGCCAGCAGCGGAGGACAGGAGCACAATGAGCAGTTCTTC
.	TRBJ2-3	.	TRBV11-2	CASSSSADTQYF	TGTGCCAGCAGCTCGTCCGCAGATACGCAGTATTTT
.	TRBJ2-2	.	TRBV30	CAWSPWTKGEAGELFF	TGTGCCTGGAGTCCCTGGACTAAAGGAGAGGCCGGGGAGCTGTTTTTT
.	TRBJ2-7	TRBD2	TRBV3-1/TRBV3-2	CASSRNTGLATYEQYF	TGTGCCAGCAGCCGAAACACGGGACTAGCGACCTACGAGCAGTACTTC
few	TRBJ1-5	.	TRBV28	CAGQGTNQPQHF	TGTGCCGGACAAGGTACAAATCAGCCCCAGCATTTT
.	TRBJ1-4	.	TRBV10-2	CASSRVGVFGEKLFF	TGCGCCAGCAGTCGGGTTGGCGTCTTCGGCGAAAAACTGTTTTTT
.	TRBJ2-5	TRBD2	TRBV30	CAWSVGIAGGQETQYF	TGTGCCTGGAGTGTCGGAATAGCGGGAGGGCAAGAGACCCAGTACTTC
few	TRBJ2-1	TRBD2	TRBV27	CASSPLAGGGNEQFF	TGTGCCAGCAGTCCGCTAGCGGGGGGTGGGAATGAGCAGTTCTTC
.	TRBJ1-4	.	TRBV7-2	CASSSSGTFGEKLFF	TGTGCCAGCAGCTCCTCCGGGACATTTGGTGAAAAACTGTTTTTT
.	TRBJ1-5	.	TRBV24-1	CATSEGGVGNQPQHF	TGTGCCACCAGTGAAGGGGGAGTGGGCAATCAGCCCCAGCATTTT
.	TRBJ2-7	TRBD1	TRBV10-2	CASSQTGKGSEQYF	TGCGCCAGCAGTCAGACAGGGAAAGGCAGCGAGCAGTACTTC
.	TRBJ2-6	.	TRBV28	CASSLDSSGANVLTF	TGTGCCAGCAGTTTAGACAGCTCTGGGGCCAACGTCCTGACTTTC
.	TRBJ1-1	TRBD1	TRBV7-2	CASSRQGKDTEAFF	TGTGCCAGCAGTCGACAGGGTAAGGACACTGAAGCTTTCTTT
.	TRBJ2-7	TRBD2	TRBV2	CASSEGGLSYEQYF	TGTGCCAGCAGTGAAGGGGGACTATCCTACGAGCAGTACTTC
.	TRBJ1-1	.	TRBV7-9	CASSLVAEAFF	TGTGCCAGCAGCTTGGTAGCTGAAGCTTTCTTT
.	TRBJ1-1	.	TRBV5-1	CASSLDFSTPEAFF	TGCGCCAGCAGCTTGGATTTCTCGACACCTGAAGCTTTCTTT
.	TRBJ2-2	TRBD2	TRBV5-1	CASSLAGGTSRSANTGELFF	TGCGCCAGCAGCTTGGCCGGTGGGACTAGCAGATCAGCGAACACCGGGGAGCTGTTTTTT
.	TRBJ1-3	TRBD1	TRBV11-3	CASSRDRGLGNTIYF	TGTGCCAGCAGCCGGGACAGGGGGCTTGGAAACACCATATATTTT
few	TRBJ1-3	TRBD1	TRBV28	CASRTPTGSGNTIYF	TGTGCCAGCAGAACCCCGACAGGGTCAGGAAACACCATATATTTT
.	TRBJ2-7	.	TRBV19	CASSFGSHPGRGQKLGSYEQYF	TGTGCCAGTAGTTTCGGGTCCCACCCGGGCAGGGGACAAAAACTAGGTTCCTACGAGCAGTACTTC
.	TRBJ2-1	.	TRBV2	CASSDRVYNEQFF	TGTGCCAGCAGTGATCGGGTGTACAATGAGCAGTTCTTC
once	TRBJ1-2	.	TRBV6-1	CASSESGASYTF	TGTGCCAGCAGTGAAAGTGGGGCCTCTTACACCTTC
few	TRBJ2-7	TRBD2	TRBV6-2/TRBV6-3	CASSRGTSGAYEQYF	TGTGCCAGCAGCCGAGGGACTAGCGGGGCTTACGAGCAGTACTTC
.	TRBJ2-7	.	TRBV28	CASSSRVYEQYF	TGTGCCAGCAGTTCCCGGGTTTACGAGCAGTACTTC
.	TRBJ2-1	.	TRBV5-1	CASSPTSEPSSYNEQFF	TGCGCCAGCAGCCCAACCTCTGAACCCAGCTCCTACAATGAGCAGTTCTTC
.	TRBJ2-3	.	TRBV5-8	CASRSGGTQYF	TGTGCCAGCAGGTCAGGTGGTACGCAGTATTTT
.	TRBJ2-7	.	TRBV30	CAWSVTRGIWQYF	TGTGCCTGGAGTGTAACCAGAGGAATTTGGCAGTACTTC
once	TRBJ2-1	.	TRBV5-1	CASSLMRGQGNPLEQFF	TGCGCCAGCAGCTTGATGCGTGGCCAGGGGAACCCCCTTGAGCAGTTCTTC
.	TRBJ1-5	TRBD1	TRBV18	CASSPESRDRLGGNQPQHF	TGTGCCAGCTCACCAGAGTCCCGGGACAGGTTGGGGGGCAATCAGCCCCAGCATTTT
once	TRBJ2-5	TRBD2	TRBV30	CAWSTAGGGETQYF	TGTGCCTGGAGTACAGCGGGAGGAGGGGAGACCCAGTACTTC